This T cell receptor beta chain is from a study of glioma-infiltrating T cells. Findings and caveats of the study: Gliomas, especially low-grade, showed above-expected tissue-blood divergence; non-neoplastic patients showed below. Only very few CDR3 sequences appeared in both tissue and blood.

This clonotype showed up many times. Its antigen is currently unknown. The CDR3 is 13 residues long. V shed 11 bases, J shed 3 bases, and the junction held 6 bases outside the gene matches. Germline V gene lookup returns CDR1 SNHLY and CDR2 FYNNEI. Using RNA template, CDR3s of TCR alpha and beta were amplified with iRepertoire arm-PCR. For one-step reverse transcription and amplification, 100-400 ng of tissue mRNA or PBMC total RNA was used. TCRdb recomputed calls from the multiplex PCR reads with MiXCR, one row per CDR3 protein. This sample has about 190,000 distinct CDR3 sequences, with around 30% found just once.

This TCR came from a human donor with low-grade glioma or glioblastoma, undergoing nonglioma brain surgery, or in good health (not recorded which). The sample comprised glioma tissue, nonneoplastic brain tissue, or PBMCs (not recorded which). The chain recombines TRBV2 with TRBJ2-7; 11 nucleotides line up with TRBD2. CDR3 residues: CAASGTSGYEQYF. The CDR3 coding sequence is TGTGCCGCCTCCGGGACTAGCGGCTACGAGCAGTACTTC.